The T cell receptor (beta chain) under discussion was sequenced for a study of technical replicates of blood from a few donors. The CDR3 has 13 amino acids. V was clipped by 3 bases and J by 6 bases; unmatched bases: 7. Germline V lookup: CDR1 SQVTM, CDR2 ANQGSEA. Data came from immunoSEQ multiplex PCR; TCRdb stores just in-frame clones and leaves some out. This table has around 60,000 clones, 80% to 95% appearing once. V and J are TRBV29-1 and TRBJ2-7; 8 nucleotides agree with TRBD2. This sequence originates from a human donor in good health. Some clones in this sample may be carry-over from other donors' samples. Sequenced sample: PBMCs. Here the CDR3 DNA reads TGCAGCGTTGAGCGGGAGGAGGGTTTCGAGCAGTACTTC. It specifies CSVEREEGFEQYF.